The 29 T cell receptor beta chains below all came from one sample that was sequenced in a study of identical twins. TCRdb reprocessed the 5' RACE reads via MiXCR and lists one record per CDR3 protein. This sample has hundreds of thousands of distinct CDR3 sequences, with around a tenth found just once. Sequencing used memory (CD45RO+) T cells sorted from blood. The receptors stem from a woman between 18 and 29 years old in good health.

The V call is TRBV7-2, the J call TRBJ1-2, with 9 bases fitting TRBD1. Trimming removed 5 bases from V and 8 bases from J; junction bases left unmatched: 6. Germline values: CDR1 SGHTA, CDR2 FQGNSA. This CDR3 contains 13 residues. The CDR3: CASSLRTGDGYTF. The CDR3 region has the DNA TGTGCCAGCAGCCTTCGGACAGGGGACGGCTACACCTTC.

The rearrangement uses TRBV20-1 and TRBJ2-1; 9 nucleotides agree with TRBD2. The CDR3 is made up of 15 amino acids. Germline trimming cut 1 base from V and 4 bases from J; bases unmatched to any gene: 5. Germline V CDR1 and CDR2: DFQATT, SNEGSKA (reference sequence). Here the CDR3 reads CSARAGTSRYNEQFF. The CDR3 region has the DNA TGCAGTGCTAGAGCCGGGACTAGCCGGTACAATGAGCAGTTCTTC.

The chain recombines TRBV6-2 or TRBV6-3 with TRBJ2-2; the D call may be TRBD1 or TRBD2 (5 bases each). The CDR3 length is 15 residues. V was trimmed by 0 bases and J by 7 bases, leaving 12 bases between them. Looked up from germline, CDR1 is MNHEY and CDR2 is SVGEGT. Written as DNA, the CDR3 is TGTGCCAGCAGTTACTCGAACGGGGCCAACGGGGAGCTGTTTTTT. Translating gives CASSYSNGANGELFF.

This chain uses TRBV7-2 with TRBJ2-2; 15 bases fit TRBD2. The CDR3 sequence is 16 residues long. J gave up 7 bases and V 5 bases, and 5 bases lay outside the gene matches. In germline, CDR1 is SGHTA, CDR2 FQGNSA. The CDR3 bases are TGTGCCAGCAGCAGGACTAGCGGGAGGGTTGTCGGGGAGCTGTTTTTT. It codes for CASSRTSGRVVGELFF.

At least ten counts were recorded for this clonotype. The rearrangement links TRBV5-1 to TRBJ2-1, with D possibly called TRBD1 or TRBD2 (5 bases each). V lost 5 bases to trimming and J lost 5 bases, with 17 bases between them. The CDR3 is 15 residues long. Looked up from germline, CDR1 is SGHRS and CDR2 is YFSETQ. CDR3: CASRRGLTADNEQFF. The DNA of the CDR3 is TGCGCCAGCAGGAGGGGCCTAACGGCGGACAATGAGCAGTTCTTC.

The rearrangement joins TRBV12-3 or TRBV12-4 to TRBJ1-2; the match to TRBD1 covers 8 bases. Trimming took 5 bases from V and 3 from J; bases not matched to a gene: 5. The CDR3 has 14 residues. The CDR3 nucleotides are TGTGCCAGCAGTACCCGGACAGGGCACTATGGCTACACCTTC. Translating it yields CASSTRTGHYGYTF.

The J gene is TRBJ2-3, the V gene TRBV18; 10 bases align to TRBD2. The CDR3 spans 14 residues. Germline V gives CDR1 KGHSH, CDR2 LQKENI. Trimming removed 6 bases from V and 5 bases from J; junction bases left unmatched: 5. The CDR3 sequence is CASSATSGKDTQYF. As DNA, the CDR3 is TGTGCCAGCTCTGCAACTAGCGGGAAAGATACGCAGTATTTT.

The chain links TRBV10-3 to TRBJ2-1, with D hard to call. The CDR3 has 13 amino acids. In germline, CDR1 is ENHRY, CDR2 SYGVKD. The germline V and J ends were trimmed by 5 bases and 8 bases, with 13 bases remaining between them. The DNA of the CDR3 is TGTGCCATCAGTCCGGGCATCTGGGATGAGCAGTTCTTC. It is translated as CAISPGIWDEQFF.

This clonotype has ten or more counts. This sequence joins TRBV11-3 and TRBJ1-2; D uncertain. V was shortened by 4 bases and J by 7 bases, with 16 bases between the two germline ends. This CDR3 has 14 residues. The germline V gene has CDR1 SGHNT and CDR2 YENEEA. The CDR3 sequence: CASSSPLKESGYTF. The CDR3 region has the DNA TGTGCCAGCAGCTCCCCCCTAAAGGAATCTGGCTACACCTTC.

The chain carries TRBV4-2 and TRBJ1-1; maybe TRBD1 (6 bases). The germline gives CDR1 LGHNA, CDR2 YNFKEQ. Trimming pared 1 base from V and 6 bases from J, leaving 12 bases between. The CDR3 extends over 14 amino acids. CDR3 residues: CASSQVVTGAEAFF. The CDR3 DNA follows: TGTGCCAGCAGCCAAGTCGTGACAGGCGCTGAAGCTTTCTTT.

Here the CDR3 reads CASSFLGQENTGELFF. The DNA of the CDR3 is TGTGCCAGCAGTTTCCTCGGACAAGAGAACACCGGGGAGCTGTTTTTT. J is TRBJ2-2 and V is TRBV6-5; TRBD1 is a possible D gene (5 bases). The CDR3 runs to 16 residues. Per the germline V gene, CDR1 is MNHEY and CDR2 is SVGAGI. V gave up 4 bases and J gave up 1 base, with 13 bases separating them.

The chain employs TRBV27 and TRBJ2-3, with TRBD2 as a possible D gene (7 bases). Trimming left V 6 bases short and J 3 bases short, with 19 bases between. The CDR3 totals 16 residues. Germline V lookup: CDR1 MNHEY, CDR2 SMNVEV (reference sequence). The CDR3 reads CASRPQWGRGTDTQYF. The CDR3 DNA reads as TGTGCCAGCAGACCCCAATGGGGGAGGGGGACAGATACGCAGTATTTT.

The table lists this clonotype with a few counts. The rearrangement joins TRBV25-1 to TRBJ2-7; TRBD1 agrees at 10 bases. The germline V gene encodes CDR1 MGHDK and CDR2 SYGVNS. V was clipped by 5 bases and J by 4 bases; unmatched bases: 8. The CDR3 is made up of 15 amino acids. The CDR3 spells CASSNAGTGVYEQYF. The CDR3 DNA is TGTGCCAGCAGTAACGCCGGGACAGGGGTATACGAGCAGTACTTC.

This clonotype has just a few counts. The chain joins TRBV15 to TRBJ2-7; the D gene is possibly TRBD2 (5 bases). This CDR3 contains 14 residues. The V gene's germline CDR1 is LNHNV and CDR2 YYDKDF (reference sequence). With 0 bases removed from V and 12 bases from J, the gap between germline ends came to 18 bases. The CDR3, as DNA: TGTGCCACCAGCAGAGATCGGGATCAGGTCTCTCCGTACTTC. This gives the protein CATSRDRDQVSPYF.

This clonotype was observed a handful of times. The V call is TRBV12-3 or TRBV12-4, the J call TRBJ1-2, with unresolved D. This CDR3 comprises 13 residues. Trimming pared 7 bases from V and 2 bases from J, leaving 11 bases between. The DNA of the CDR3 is TGTGCCAGCACCCCTGCGAAAAACTATGGCTACACCTTC. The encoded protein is CASTPAKNYGYTF.

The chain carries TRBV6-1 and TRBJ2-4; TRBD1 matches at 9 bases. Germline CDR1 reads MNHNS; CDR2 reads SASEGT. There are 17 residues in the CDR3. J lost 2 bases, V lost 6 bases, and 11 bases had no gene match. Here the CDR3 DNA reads TGTGCCAGCAGCCAGACTTGGGGACAGGGCACCAAAAACATTCAGTACTTC. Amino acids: CASSQTWGQGTKNIQYF.

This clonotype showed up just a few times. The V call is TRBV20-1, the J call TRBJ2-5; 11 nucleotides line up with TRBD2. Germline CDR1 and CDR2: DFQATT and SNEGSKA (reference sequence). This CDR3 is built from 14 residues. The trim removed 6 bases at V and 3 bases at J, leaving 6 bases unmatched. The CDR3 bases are TGCAGTGCAGATAATAGCGGGGGGGAAGAGACCCAGTACTTC. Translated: CSADNSGGEETQYF.

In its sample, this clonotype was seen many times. The DNA of the CDR3 is TGCGCCAGCAGCTTGAGGGGAGCTGGAAACACCATATATTTT. It specifies CASSLRGAGNTIYF. The chain joins TRBV5-1 to TRBJ1-3, with D perhaps matching TRBD1 (5 bases). V lost 1 base, J lost 2 bases, and 7 bases lay in between. The length of the CDR3 is 14 residues. Germline V gene sequence: CDR1 SGHRS, CDR2 YFSETQ. The full variable domain, with the rest looked up from reference TRBV5-1 and TRBJ1-3, is KAGVTQTPRYLIKTRGQQVTLSCSPISGHRSVSWYQQTPGQGLQFLFEYFSETQRNKGNFPGRFSGRQFSNSRSEMNVSTLELGDSALYLCASSLRGAGNTIYFGEGSWLTVV.

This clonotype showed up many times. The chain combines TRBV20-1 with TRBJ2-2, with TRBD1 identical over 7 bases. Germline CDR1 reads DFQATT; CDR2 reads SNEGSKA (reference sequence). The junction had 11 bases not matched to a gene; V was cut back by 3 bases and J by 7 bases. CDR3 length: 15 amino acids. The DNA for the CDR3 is TGCAGTGCTAGTCCGCTGCAGGGGGTCAACGGGGAGCTGTTTTTT. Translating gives CSASPLQGVNGELFF.

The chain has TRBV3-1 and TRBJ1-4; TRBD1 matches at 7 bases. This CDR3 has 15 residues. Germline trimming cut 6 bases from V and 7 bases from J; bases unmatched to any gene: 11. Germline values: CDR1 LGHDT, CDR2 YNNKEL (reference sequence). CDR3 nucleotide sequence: TGTGCCAGCAGGCCTAGGGGGCTGAGGGGTGAAAAACTGTTTTTT. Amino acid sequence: CASRPRGLRGEKLFF.

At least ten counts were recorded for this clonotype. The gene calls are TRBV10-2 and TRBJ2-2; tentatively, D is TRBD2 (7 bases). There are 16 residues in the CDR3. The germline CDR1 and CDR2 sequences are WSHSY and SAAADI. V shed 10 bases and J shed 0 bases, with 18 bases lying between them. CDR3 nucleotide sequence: TGCGCCACCATTTTTGGGGGGGCCGCGAACACCGGGGAGCTGTTTTTT. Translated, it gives CATIFGGAANTGELFF.

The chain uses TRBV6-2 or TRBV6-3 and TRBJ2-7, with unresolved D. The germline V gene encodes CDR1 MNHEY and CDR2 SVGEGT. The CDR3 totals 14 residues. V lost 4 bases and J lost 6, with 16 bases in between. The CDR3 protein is CASSSPPGRGEQYF. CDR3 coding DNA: TGTGCCAGCAGTTCCCCTCCTGGTCGTGGCGAGCAGTACTTC.

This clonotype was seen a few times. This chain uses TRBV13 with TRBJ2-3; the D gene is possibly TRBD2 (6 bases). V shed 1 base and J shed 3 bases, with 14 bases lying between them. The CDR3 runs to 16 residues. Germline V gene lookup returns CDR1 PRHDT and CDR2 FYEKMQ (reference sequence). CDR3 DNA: TGTGCCAGCAGCTTAGTTTCCGGGACTGGAACAGATACGCAGTATTTT. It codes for CASSLVSGTGTDTQYF.

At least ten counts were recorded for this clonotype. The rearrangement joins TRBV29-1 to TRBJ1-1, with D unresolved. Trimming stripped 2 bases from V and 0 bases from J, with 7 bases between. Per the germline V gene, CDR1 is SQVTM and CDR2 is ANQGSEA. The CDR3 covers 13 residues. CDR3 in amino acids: CSVERGMNTEAFF. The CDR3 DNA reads TGCAGCGTTGAACGAGGGATGAACACTGAAGCTTTCTTT.

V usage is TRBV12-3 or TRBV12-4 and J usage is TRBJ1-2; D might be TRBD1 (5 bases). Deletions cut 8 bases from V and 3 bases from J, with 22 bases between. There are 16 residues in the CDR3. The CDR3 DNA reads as TGTGCCAGCTATTCTTCAGGGACTCCCCGAGACTATGGCTACACCTTC. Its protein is CASYSSGTPRDYGYTF.

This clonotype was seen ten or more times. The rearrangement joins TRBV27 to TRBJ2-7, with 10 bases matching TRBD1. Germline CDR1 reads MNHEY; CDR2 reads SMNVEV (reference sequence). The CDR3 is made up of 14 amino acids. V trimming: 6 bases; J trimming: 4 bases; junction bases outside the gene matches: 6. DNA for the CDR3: TGTGCCAGCAGCAACCGACAGGGGGCGTACGAGCAGTACTTC. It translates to CASSNRQGAYEQYF.

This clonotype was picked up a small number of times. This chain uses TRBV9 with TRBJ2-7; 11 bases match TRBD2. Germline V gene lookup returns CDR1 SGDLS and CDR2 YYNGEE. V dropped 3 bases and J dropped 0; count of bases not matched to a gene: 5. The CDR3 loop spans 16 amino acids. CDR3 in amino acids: CASSDGTSGTSYEQYF. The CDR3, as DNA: TGTGCCAGCAGCGACGGGACTAGCGGCACCTCCTACGAGCAGTACTTC.

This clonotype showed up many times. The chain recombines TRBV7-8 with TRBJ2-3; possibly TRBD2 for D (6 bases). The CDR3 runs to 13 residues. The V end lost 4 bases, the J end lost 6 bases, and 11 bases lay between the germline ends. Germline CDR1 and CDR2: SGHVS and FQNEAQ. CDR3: CASSSPREDTQYF. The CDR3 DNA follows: TGTGCCAGCAGCTCCCCCCGGGAGGATACGCAGTATTTT.

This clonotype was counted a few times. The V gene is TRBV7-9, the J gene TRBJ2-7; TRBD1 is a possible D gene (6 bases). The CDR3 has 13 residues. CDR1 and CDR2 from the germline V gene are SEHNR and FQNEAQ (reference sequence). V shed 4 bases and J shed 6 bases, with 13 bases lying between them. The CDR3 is CASSWSGTTEQYF. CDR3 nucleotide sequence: TGTGCCAGCAGCTGGTCCGGGACAACCGAGCAGTACTTC.